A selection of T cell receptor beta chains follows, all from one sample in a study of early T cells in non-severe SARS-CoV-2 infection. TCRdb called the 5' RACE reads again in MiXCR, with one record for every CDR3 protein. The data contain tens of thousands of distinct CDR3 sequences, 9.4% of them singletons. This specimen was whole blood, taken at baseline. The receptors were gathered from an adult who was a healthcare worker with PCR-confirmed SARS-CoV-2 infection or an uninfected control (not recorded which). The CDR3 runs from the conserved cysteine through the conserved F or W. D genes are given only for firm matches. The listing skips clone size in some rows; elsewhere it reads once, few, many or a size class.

TGTGCCAGCAGCTTAGCAACGGGAGATGGCTACACCTTC,CASSLATGDGYTF,-,TRBV7-9,TRBJ1-2,many
TGCAGCGTTGATCTTGGGGCAGGGGGCAGAATCTACAATGAGCAGTTCTTC,CSVDLGAGGRIYNEQFF,TRBD1,TRBV29-1,TRBJ2-1,many
TGTGCCAGCAGTCCAAGGACTAGACATAATGAGCAGTTCTTC,CASSPRTRHNEQFF,TRBD2,TRBV12-3/TRBV12-4,TRBJ2-1,many
TGTGCCAGCAGTTTAAGGGGGTACAATGAGCAGTTCTTC,CASSLRGYNEQFF,-,TRBV12-3/TRBV12-4,TRBJ2-1,-
TGCGCCAGCAGTGAGATGGCAGGGGGTCTCTACGAGCAGTACTTC,CASSEMAGGLYEQYF,TRBD1,TRBV10-2,TRBJ2-7,-
TGTGCCAGCAGCAAACGGGCCCCTTGGCAGGACAACACCGGGGAGCTGTTTTTT,CASSKRAPWQDNTGELFF,-,TRBV7-9,TRBJ2-2,few
TGCAGTGCTAGTTGGACAGGGGGCAACGAGCAGTACTTC,CSASWTGGNEQYF,TRBD1,TRBV20-1,TRBJ2-7,-
TGTGCCAGCAGCTTGGGTGGTTCTGGAAACACCATATATTTT,CASSLGGSGNTIYF,-,TRBV11-2,TRBJ1-3,many
TGTGCCATCAGTGAGTTCGAGAGGAGTACGCAGTATTTT,CAISEFERSTQYF,-,TRBV10-3,TRBJ2-3,many
TGTGCCAGCAGCGAGAGCGGGAGCTCCTACAATGAGCAGTTCTTC,CASSESGSSYNEQFF,TRBD2,TRBV9,TRBJ2-1,few
TGTGCCAGCAGCTTACGGTTAAGTACGCAGTATTTT,CASSLRLSTQYF,-,TRBV7-2,TRBJ2-3,many
TGTGCCAGCAGCTTAGCGCGGGCGGGGGGCGGAGATACGCAGTATTTT,CASSLARAGGGDTQYF,TRBD2,TRBV7-6,TRBJ2-3,-
TGTGCCAGCAGCCAACCCGACAGGGTTCCGTACACGTACAATGAGCAGTTCTTC,CASSQPDRVPYTYNEQFF,TRBD1,TRBV7-9,TRBJ2-1,few
TGCAGTGTCAAGGGCCCTACTGGGGAGCAGTACTTC,CSVKGPTGEQYF,-,TRBV20-1,TRBJ2-7,-
TGCGCCAGCAGCCGGACAGGGTCTGAGGAAAAACTGTTTTTT,CASSRTGSEEKLFF,TRBD1,TRBV5-1,TRBJ1-4,-
TGTGCCTGGAGTGTAGTTGGGGGAAGCTACACCTTC,CAWSVVGGSYTF,-,TRBV30,TRBJ1-2,many
TGTGCCAGCAGCTTACGGGACTACACCTACGAGCAGTACTTC,CASSLRDYTYEQYF,TRBD2,TRBV7-9,TRBJ2-7,few
TGTGCCAGCAGCCTCACGACCGGGACAGTGGTTTACGAGCAGTACTTC,CASSLTTGTVVYEQYF,TRBD1,TRBV11-2,TRBJ2-7,few
TGTGCCAGCAGTTATCAGGGGGCTAGCGATGAGCAGTTCTTC,CASSYQGASDEQFF,TRBD1,TRBV6-2/TRBV6-3,TRBJ2-1,many